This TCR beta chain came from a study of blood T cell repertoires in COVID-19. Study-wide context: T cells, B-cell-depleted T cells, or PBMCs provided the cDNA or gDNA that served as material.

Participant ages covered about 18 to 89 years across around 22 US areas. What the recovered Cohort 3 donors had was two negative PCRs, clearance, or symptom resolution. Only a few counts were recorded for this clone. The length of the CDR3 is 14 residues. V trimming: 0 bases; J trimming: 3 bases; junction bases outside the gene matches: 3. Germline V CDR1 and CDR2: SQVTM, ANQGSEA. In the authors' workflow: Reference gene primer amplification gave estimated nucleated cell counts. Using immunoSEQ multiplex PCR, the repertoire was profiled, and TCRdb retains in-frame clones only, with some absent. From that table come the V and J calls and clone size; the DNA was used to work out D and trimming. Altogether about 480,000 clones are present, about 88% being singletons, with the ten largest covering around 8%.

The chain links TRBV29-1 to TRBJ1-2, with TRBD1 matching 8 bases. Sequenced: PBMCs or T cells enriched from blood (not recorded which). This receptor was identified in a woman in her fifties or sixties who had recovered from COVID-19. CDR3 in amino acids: CSVEDLDRDYGYTF. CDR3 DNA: TGCAGCGTTGAAGATTTGGACAGGGACTATGGCTACACCTTC.